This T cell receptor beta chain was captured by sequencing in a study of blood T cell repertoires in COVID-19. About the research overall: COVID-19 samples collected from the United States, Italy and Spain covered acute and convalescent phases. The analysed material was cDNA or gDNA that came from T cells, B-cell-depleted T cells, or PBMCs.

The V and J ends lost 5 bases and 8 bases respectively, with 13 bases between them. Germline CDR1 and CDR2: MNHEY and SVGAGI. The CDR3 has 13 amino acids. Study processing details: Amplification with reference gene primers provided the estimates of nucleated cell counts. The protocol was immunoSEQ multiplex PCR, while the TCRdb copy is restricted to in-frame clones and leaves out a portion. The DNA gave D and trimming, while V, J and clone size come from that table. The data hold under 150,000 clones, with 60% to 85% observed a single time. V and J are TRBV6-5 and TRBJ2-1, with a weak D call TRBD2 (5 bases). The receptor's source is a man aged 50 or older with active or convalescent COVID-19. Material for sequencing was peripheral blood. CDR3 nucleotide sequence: TGTGCCAGCAGTCGCGGGCCGATCGATGAGCAGTTCTTC. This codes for CASSRGPIDEQFF.